The next 32 T cell receptor beta chains were all read from a single sample in a study of Ad26.COV2.S vaccination and SARS-CoV-2 variants. The treatment denotes: roughly 19 received Ad26.COV2.S at low or high dose, single or two shots; 5 received placebo; per-sample allocation not given. Day 63 following the first vaccine or placebo injection was when the samples were taken. TCRdb's copy holds only in-frame clones and misses some; the assay was immunoSEQ multiplex PCR. The sample contains 360,000 or so clones, about 88% of which appear only once. Here the sequenced sample was peripheral blood, taken in a trial of Ad26.COV2.S vaccine versus placebo. The receptors shown here come from a person between 18 and 65 years old who received the Ad26.COV2.S COVID-19 vaccine or a placebo.

The J gene is TRBJ2-7, the V gene TRBV6-5, with D possibly being TRBD1 (5 bases). CDR1 and CDR2 (germline): MNHEY, SVGAGI. This CDR3 contains 15 residues. The V end lost 6 bases, the J end lost 7 bases, and 22 bases lay between the germline ends. CDR3 nucleotide sequence: TGTGCCAGCAGGACCTTGGGGCTACCACCTATGGAGCAGTACTTC. Translating it yields CASRTLGLPPMEQYF.

This chain uses TRBV2 with TRBJ1-1, with TRBD1 identical over 7 bases. The CDR3 totals 13 residues. Germline lookup yields CDR1 SNHLY and CDR2 FYNNEI. With 5 bases clipped from V and 2 bases from J, the junction kept 2 bases outside the gene matches. CDR3 nucleotide sequence: TGTGCCAGCAGTCGGGACAGCAACACTGAAGCTTTCTTT. Protein: CASSRDSNTEAFF.

This clone was seen a single time. The CDR3 loop reads CASSDSGRIGYGYTF. As DNA, the CDR3 is TGTGCCAGCAGCGACAGCGGCCGGATAGGCTATGGCTACACCTTC. This chain joins TRBV25-1 and TRBJ1-2; D is possibly TRBD1 (5 bases). CDR3 length: 15 residues. Germline V gives CDR1 MGHDK, CDR2 SYGVNS. Trimming stripped 6 bases from V and 4 bases from J, with 18 bases between.

Of note for this clone: This sample includes further DNA sequences coding for the same CDR3. J is TRBJ1-5 and V is TRBV5-1; 8 bases are a match to TRBD1. Trimming removed 2 bases from V and 3 bases from J; junction bases left unmatched: 4. Per germline, CDR1 SGHRS and CDR2 YFSETQ. The CDR3 has 15 residues. CDR3 protein: CASSLGRGPNQPQHF. CDR3 sequence (DNA): TGCGCCAGCAGCTTAGGCAGGGGGCCCAATCAGCCCCAGCATTTT. Full variable domain (outside the CDR3, taken from reference TRBV5-1 and TRBJ1-5): KAGVTQTPRYLIKTRGQQVTLSCSPISGHRSVSWYQQTPGQGLQFLFEYFSETQRNKGNFPGRFSGRQFSNSRSEMNVSTLELGDSALYLCASSLGRGPNQPQHFGDGTRLSIL.

This chain connects TRBV15 to TRBJ1-2; no firm D call. V was pared by 5 bases and J by 0 bases, with 13 bases between. The length of the CDR3 is 15 residues. Germline CDR1 LNHNV, CDR2 YYDKDF (reference sequence). CDR3 residues: CATSEPATSNYGYTF. Here the CDR3 DNA reads TGTGCCACCAGCGAACCAGCGACTTCTAACTATGGCTACACCTTC.

The chain is built from TRBV27 and TRBJ1-4, with a tentative D call TRBD1 (5 bases). V was clipped by 5 bases and J by 8 bases, with 18 bases between them. The CDR3 has 15 residues. From germline, CDR1 is MNHEY and CDR2 SMNVEV (reference sequence). DNA for the CDR3: TGTGCCAGCAGTCCCCGCGCCAGGGAGGGGGAAAAACTGTTTTTT. Translation: CASSPRAREGEKLFF.

The V gene is TRBV7-8, the J gene TRBJ2-7; possible D gene TRBD1, 6 bases. CDR1 SGHVS and CDR2 FQNEAQ come from the germline V gene. The CDR3 is 13 amino acids. V lost 5 bases to trimming and J lost 4 bases, with 12 bases between them. CDR3 DNA sequence: TGTGCCAGCAGCGTACAGGGTGGGTACGAGCAGTACTTC. Amino acid sequence: CASSVQGGYEQYF.

This chain connects TRBV2 to TRBJ2-1; 12 bases are a match to TRBD2. J was trimmed by 4 bases and V by 6 bases; bases with no gene match: 7. This CDR3 region has 16 residues. The germline V gene has CDR1 SNHLY and CDR2 FYNNEI. The CDR3 region has the DNA TGTGCCAGCAGCAGGGGGACTAGCGGGCCATACAATGAGCAGTTCTTC. Translation gives CASSRGTSGPYNEQFF. Drawing the rest from reference TRBV2 and TRBJ2-1, the complete variable domain is EPEVTQTPSHQVTQMGQEVILRCVPISNHLYFYWYRQILGQKVEFLVSFYNNEISEKSEIFDDQFSVERPDGSNFTLKIRSTKLEDSAMYFCASSRGTSGPYNEQFFGPGTRLTVL.

This clone turned up a few times. J is TRBJ1-2 and V is TRBV7-9; 7 nucleotides align to TRBD1. V was pared by 8 bases and J by 8 bases, with 11 bases of the junction left unmatched. The CDR3 contains 13 residues. Germline values: CDR1 SEHNR, CDR2 FQNEAQ (reference sequence). The CDR3 sequence: CASGYTGDGGYTF. As DNA, the CDR3 is TGTGCCAGCGGCTACACAGGGGACGGGGGCTACACCTTC.

The V gene is TRBV11-3, the J gene TRBJ2-2; 7 bases agree with TRBD1. CDR3 length equals 15 residues. Looked up from germline, CDR1 is SGHNT and CDR2 is YENEEA. V dropped 1 base and J dropped 3; count of bases not matched to a gene: 2. CDR3 sequence (DNA): TGTGCCAGCAGCTTAGTAAGGGGGCACACCGGGGAGCTGTTTTTT. The encoded protein is CASSLVRGHTGELFF. The whole variable domain, filled in from reference TRBV11-3 and TRBJ2-2, reads EAGVVQSPRYKIIEKKQPVAFWCNPISGHNTLYWYLQNLGQGPELLIRYENEEAVDDSQLPKDRFSAERLKGVDSTLKIQPAELGDSAVYLCASSLVRGHTGELFFGEGSRLTVL.

J is TRBJ1-4 and V is TRBV3-1 (or the pseudogene TRBV3-2); the D is unclear. Trimming stripped 7 bases from V and 4 bases from J, with 10 bases between. The CDR3 spans 13 residues. Germline V gives CDR1 LGHDT, CDR2 YNNKEL (reference sequence). CDR3 nucleotide sequence: TGTGCCAGCATGAACCAGAATAATGAAAAACTGTTTTTT. Translated: CASMNQNNEKLFF.

J is TRBJ1-2 and V is TRBV7-2, with D possibly TRBD1 on 6 matching bases. The V gene lost 4 bases and the J gene lost 8 bases, with 11 bases spanning the gap. This CDR3 contains 12 residues. Germline values: CDR1 SGHTA, CDR2 FQGNSA. In DNA form, the CDR3 reads TGTGCCAGCAGCTCGGACAGACGAGGCTACACCTTC. Its protein is CASSSDRRGYTF.

The rearrangement uses TRBV6-2 or TRBV6-3 and TRBJ1-5, with D hard to call. CDR3 length equals 14 residues. The V end was cut by 0 bases, the J end by 5 bases, with 8 bases between. CDR1 is MNHEY, CDR2 SVGEGT, per germline. CDR3 nucleotides: TGTGCCAGCAGTTACTCTTTAAGCTATCAGCCCCAGCATTTT. Encoded protein: CASSYSLSYQPQHF.

This clone was observed a single time. The chain recombines TRBV19 with TRBJ1-1; D is undetermined. Looked up from germline, CDR1 is LNHDA and CDR2 is SQIVND (reference sequence). The CDR3 has 14 residues. Trimming took off 1 base at V and 6 bases at J, with 12 bases between the two ends. This chain's CDR3 is CASSIVGPAAEAFF. CDR3 in DNA: TGTGCCAGTAGTATAGTCGGCCCGGCGGCTGAAGCTTTCTTT.

The chain has TRBV28 and TRBJ2-2; D might be TRBD1 (6 bases). Germline lookup yields CDR1 MDHEN and CDR2 SYDVKM. V dropped 7 bases and J dropped 2 bases, with 11 bases sitting between them. The CDR3 is 14 amino acids. The CDR3, as DNA: TGTGCCAGCAACCTCAGGGGAAACACCGGGGAGCTGTTTTTT. Translating gives CASNLRGNTGELFF.

This clone has more than one count but fewer than ten. V usage is TRBV7-2 and J usage is TRBJ2-2; tentatively, D is TRBD1 (5 bases). The CDR3 has 14 amino acids. The germline V gene has CDR1 SGHTA and CDR2 FQGNSA. V gave up 4 bases and J gave up 2 bases, with 8 bases separating them. CDR3 sequence (DNA): TGTGCCAGCAGCTCCAGGGTAAACACCGGGGAGCTGTTTTTT. Amino acids: CASSSRVNTGELFF.

The chain has TRBV24-1 and TRBJ2-5, with TRBD2 as a possible D gene (7 bases). This CDR3 has 16 amino acids. V lost 9 bases and J 1 base, leaving 20 bases between the germline ends. The germline CDR1 and CDR2 sequences are KGHDR and SFDVKD. CDR3 DNA: TGTGCCACCTCCTTAGGTGGGGGGGCCCGCCAAGAGACCCAGTACTTC. Translation: CATSLGGGARQETQYF.

This clone was observed a single time. This chain uses TRBV28 with TRBJ2-1; 12 bases align to TRBD2. CDR3 length: 17 amino acids. The V and J ends lost 3 bases and 4 bases, in that order; junction bases with no gene match: 7. Germline CDR1 and CDR2: MDHEN and SYDVKM. DNA for the CDR3: TGTGCCAGCAGTTTCGAAGGACTAGCGGGGAGGTACAATGAGCAGTTCTTC. Encoded protein: CASSFEGLAGRYNEQFF.

This clone was seen only once. The chain uses TRBV11-2 and TRBJ1-1; D might be TRBD1 (5 bases). Germline V CDR1 and CDR2: SGHAT, FQNNGV. This CDR3 is built from 12 residues. The germline V and J ends were trimmed by 7 bases and 5 bases, with 11 bases remaining between them. DNA of the CDR3: TGTGCCAGCACCCCTGGGGGTACTGAAGCTTTCTTT. This sequence encodes CASTPGGTEAFF.

The J gene is TRBJ2-7, the V gene TRBV12-3 or TRBV12-4; maybe TRBD1 (6 bases). The CDR3 has 12 amino acids. Trimming shortened V by 6 bases and J by 2 bases, and 8 bases separated the two germline ends. The CDR3 region is CASRAGAYEQYF. For the CDR3, the DNA is TGTGCCAGCAGGGCAGGGGCCTACGAGCAGTACTTC.

This chain links TRBV27 with TRBJ2-1, with 8 positions matching TRBD2. V lost 1 base, J lost 2 bases, and 13 bases stayed unmatched. The germline V gene has CDR1 MNHEY and CDR2 SMNVEV (reference sequence). The CDR3 length is 19 residues. The DNA for the CDR3 is TGTGCCAGCAGTTTATATTTTAGCGGGGCCCGTAGTGCCTACAATGAGCAGTTCTTC. Protein sequence: CASSLYFSGARSAYNEQFF.

The J gene is TRBJ2-5, the V gene TRBV29-1, with TRBD1 matching 10 bases. Per the germline V gene, CDR1 is SQVTM and CDR2 is ANQGSEA. This CDR3 is built from 13 residues. Germline trimming cut 7 bases from V and 5 bases from J; bases unmatched to any gene: 7. CDR3 region: CSADRGRGETQYF. The CDR3 nucleotides read TGCAGCGCCGACAGGGGGCGGGGGGAGACCCAGTACTTC.

The V gene is TRBV4-2, the J gene TRBJ2-7; perhaps TRBD1 as D (5 bases). Germline V gene sequence: CDR1 LGHNA, CDR2 YNFKEQ. The V gene lost 7 bases and the J gene lost 2 bases, with 15 bases spanning the gap. The CDR3 has 14 residues. DNA for the CDR3: TGTGCCAGCACCAAAGGGGCACGGACCTACGAGCAGTACTTC. Translation gives CASTKGARTYEQYF.

The chain combines TRBV5-4 with TRBJ2-1, with TRBD1 identical over 8 bases. Germline V gene lookup returns CDR1 SGHNT and CDR2 YYREEE (reference sequence). This CDR3 is built from 15 residues. V trimming: 4 bases; J trimming: 2 bases; junction bases outside the gene matches: 5. The CDR3: CASSQDRAPYNEQFF. The CDR3 DNA sequence: TGTGCCAGCAGCCAGGACAGGGCCCCCTACAATGAGCAGTTCTTC. Together with reference TRBV5-4 and TRBJ2-1, the CDR3 gives the full variable domain: ETGVTQSPTHLIKTRGQQVTLRCSSQSGHNTVSWYQQALGQGPQFIFQYYREEENGRGNFPPRFSGLQFPNYSSELNVNALELDDSALYLCASSQDRAPYNEQFFGPGTRLTVL.

The V call is TRBV9, the J call TRBJ2-7; TRBD2 matches at 7 bases. Per the germline V gene, CDR1 is SGDLS and CDR2 is YYNGEE. This CDR3 contains 14 residues. V trimming: 4 bases; J trimming: 2 bases; junction bases outside the gene matches: 6. CDR3 loop: CASSTSAGAYEQYF. The CDR3 DNA sequence: TGTGCCAGCAGCACCTCGGCGGGAGCCTACGAGCAGTACTTC.

The chain combines TRBV9 with TRBJ2-7; no clear D. V was cut by 4 bases and J by 2 bases, with 13 bases left in between. CDR3 length equals 14 residues. Germline V gives CDR1 SGDLS, CDR2 YYNGEE. CDR3 sequence: CASSPGTQTYEQYF. The CDR3 DNA follows: TGTGCCAGCAGCCCCGGAACACAAACCTACGAGCAGTACTTC. Combining the CDR3 with reference TRBV9 and TRBJ2-7 gives the whole variable domain DSGVTQTPKHLITATGQRVTLRCSPRSGDLSVYWYQQSLDQGLQFLIQYYNGEERAKGNILERFSAQQFPDLHSELNLSSLELGDSALYFCASSPGTQTYEQYFGPGTRLTVT.

Only a few counts were recorded for this clone. The chain joins TRBV20-1 to TRBJ1-5; possible D gene TRBD1, 5 bases. This CDR3 comprises 12 residues. CDR1 DFQATT and CDR2 SNEGSKA come from the germline V gene (reference sequence). Between the trimmed V and J ends, which lost 3 bases and 6 bases, there was a span of 9 bases. The CDR3 here is CSASGRAQPQHF. DNA for the CDR3: TGCAGTGCTAGTGGCAGGGCTCAGCCCCAGCATTTT.

V gene TRBV5-4 combines with J gene TRBJ1-6; D is perhaps TRBD1 (6 bases). V lost 0 bases and J lost 7, with 11 bases in between. Germline loops: CDR1 SGHNT, CDR2 YYREEE (reference sequence). This CDR3 has 15 residues. This CDR3 is CASSLAQGLNSPLHF. DNA for the CDR3: TGTGCCAGCAGCTTGGCCCAGGGGCTCAATTCACCCCTCCACTTT.

This clone is a singleton in its sample. This chain joins TRBV30 and TRBJ2-1; tentatively, D is TRBD1 (6 bases). The CDR3 covers 13 residues. Trimming shortened V by 4 bases and J by 3 bases, and 10 bases separated the two germline ends. Germline values: CDR1 GTSNPN, CDR2 SVGIG (reference sequence). CDR3 coding DNA: TGTGCCTGGAAAAGGGGGAGCTACAATGAGCAGTTCTTC. Encoded protein: CAWKRGSYNEQFF.

The V gene is TRBV5-4, the J gene TRBJ1-5; 8 bases match TRBD1. Trimming removed 5 bases from V and 6 bases from J; junction bases left unmatched: 7. This CDR3 spans 14 amino acids. From germline, CDR1 is SGHNT and CDR2 YYREEE (reference sequence). This CDR3 reads CASSTGQGSQPQHF. The CDR3 DNA reads TGTGCCAGCAGTACTGGACAGGGAAGTCAGCCCCAGCATTTT.

The genes are TRBV9 and TRBJ1-2, with D unclear. The CDR3 has 16 residues. V lost 1 base and J lost 0, with 13 bases in between. Germline V gene data show CDR1 as SGDLS and CDR2 as YYNGEE. CDR3 protein: CASSVSPDGPNYGYTF. The CDR3 DNA sequence: TGTGCCAGCAGCGTAAGTCCGGACGGCCCTAACTATGGCTACACCTTC.

J is TRBJ2-5 and V is TRBV28; 8 bases map to TRBD1. This CDR3 is built from 15 residues. The germline V gene encodes CDR1 MDHEN and CDR2 SYDVKM. V gave up 5 bases and J gave up 7 bases; unmatched junction bases: 12. The CDR3 DNA follows: TGTGCCAGCAGTGGATCCGGGACAGGAGGCGGGACCCAGTACTTC. Encoded protein: CASSGSGTGGGTQYF.